In this sample, the clone carrying this T cell receptor beta chain turned up once. Trimming pared 0 bases from V and 7 bases from J, leaving 10 bases between. The CDR3 contains 14 residues. The V gene's germline CDR1 is MNHEY and CDR2 SMNVEV (reference sequence). The data originate from a study of blood T cell repertoires in COVID-19. Study as a whole: Sites in the United States, Italy and Spain provided acute and convalescent COVID-19 samples. Nucleic acid was either cDNA or gDNA, and it came from T cells, B-cell-depleted T cells, or PBMCs.

In the study's own analysis: Cell counts per sample came from amplifying reference gene primers. The repertoire was sequenced with immunoSEQ multiplex PCR; TCRdb's copy has only in-frame clones and lacks some. V, J and clone size derive from that table, while D and trimming were established from the DNA sequence. This table has about 250,000 clones, around 90% appearing once. The source material was peripheral blood. The TCR comes from a young woman with acute or convalescent COVID-19. The gene calls are TRBV27 and TRBJ1-5; D is unclear. The chain's CDR3 is CASSLSGEGQPQHF. CDR3 sequence (DNA): TGTGCCAGCAGTTTATCAGGAGAGGGCCAGCCCCAGCATTTT.